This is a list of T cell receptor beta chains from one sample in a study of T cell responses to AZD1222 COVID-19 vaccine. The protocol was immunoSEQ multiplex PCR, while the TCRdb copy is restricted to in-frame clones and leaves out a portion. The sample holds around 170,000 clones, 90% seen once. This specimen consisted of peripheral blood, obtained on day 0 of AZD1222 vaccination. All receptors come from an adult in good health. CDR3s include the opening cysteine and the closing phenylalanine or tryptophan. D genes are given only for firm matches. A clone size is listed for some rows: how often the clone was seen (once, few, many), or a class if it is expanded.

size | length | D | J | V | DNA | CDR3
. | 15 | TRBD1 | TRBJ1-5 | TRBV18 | TGTGCCAGCTCACCAGATACAGGGGTTGGTCAGCCCCAGCATTTT | CASSPDTGVGQPQHF
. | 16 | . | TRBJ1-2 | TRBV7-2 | TGTGCCAGCAGCTTAAATGCAGGGACCATAGGGTATGGCTACACCTTC | CASSLNAGTIGYGYTF
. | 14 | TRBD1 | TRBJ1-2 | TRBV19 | TGTGCCAGTAGTCCCGGGACAGCTAACTATGGCTACACCTTC | CASSPGTANYGYTF
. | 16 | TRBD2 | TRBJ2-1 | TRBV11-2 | TGTGCCAGCAGCCTGCTGGTAGCGGGGGGAGCCAATGAGCAGTTCTTC | CASSLLVAGGANEQFF
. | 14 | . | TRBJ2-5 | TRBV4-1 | TGCGCCAGCAGCCAAGATCTCAGCGGAGAGACCCAGTACTTC | CASSQDLSGETQYF
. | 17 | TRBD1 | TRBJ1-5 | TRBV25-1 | TGTGCCCTTCCGGACAGGGGACCCAATAATAGCAATCAGCCCCAGCATTTT | CALPDRGPNNSNQPQHF
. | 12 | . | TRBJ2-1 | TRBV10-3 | TGTGCCATCAGCCAGCAGGGCAATGAGCAGTTCTTC | CAISQQGNEQFF
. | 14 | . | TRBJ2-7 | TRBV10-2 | TGCGCCAGCATCTCCGTAGGAGTCTCCTACGAGCAGTACTTC | CASISVGVSYEQYF
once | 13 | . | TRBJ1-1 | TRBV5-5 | TGTGCCAGCAGCTTGGCCGGGGCACGTGAAGCTTTCTTT | CASSLAGAREAFF
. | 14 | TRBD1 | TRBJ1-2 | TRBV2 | TGTGCCAGCCTCGGACAGGGAAAGGGCTATGGCTACACCTTC | CASLGQGKGYGYTF
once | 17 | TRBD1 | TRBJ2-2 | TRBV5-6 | TGTGCCAGCAGCTTCTGGGACAGGGGAAGGGGCACCGGGGAGCTGTTTTTT | CASSFWDRGRGTGELFF
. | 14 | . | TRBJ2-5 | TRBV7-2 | TGTGCCAGCAGCCAGGACGGACGGGGGGAGACCCAGTACTTC | CASSQDGRGETQYF
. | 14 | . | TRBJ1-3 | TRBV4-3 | TGCGCCAGCAGCCAGGAATACTCTGGAAACACCATATATTTT | CASSQEYSGNTIYF
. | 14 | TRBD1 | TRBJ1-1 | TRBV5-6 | TGTGCCAGCAGCTTGGTGGACAGGGCCACTGAAGCTTTCTTT | CASSLVDRATEAFF
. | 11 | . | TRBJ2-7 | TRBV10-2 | TGCGCCAGCAGTGATGGGAGCGAGCAGTACTTC | CASSDGSEQYF
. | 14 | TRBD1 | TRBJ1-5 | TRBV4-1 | TGCGCCAGCAGCCGCCAACAGGGGACTCAGCCCCAGCATTTT | CASSRQQGTQPQHF
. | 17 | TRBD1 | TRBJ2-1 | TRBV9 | TGTGCCAGCAGCTCGCAGGGGGCCCTTTTATCCTACAATGAGCAGTTCTTC | CASSSQGALLSYNEQFF
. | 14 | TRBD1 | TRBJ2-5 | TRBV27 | TGTGCCAGCAGTCCACTGGGACAGGGAAAACGTAAAGACTTC | CASSPLGQGKRKDF
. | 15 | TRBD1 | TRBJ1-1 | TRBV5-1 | TGCGCCAGCAGCTCACAGGGGGGGATGAACACTGAAGCTTTCTTT | CASSSQGGMNTEAFF
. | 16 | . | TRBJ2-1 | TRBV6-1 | TGTGCCAGCAGTGAAGTGGACAGTCGCTCCTACAATGAGCAGTTCTTC | CASSEVDSRSYNEQFF
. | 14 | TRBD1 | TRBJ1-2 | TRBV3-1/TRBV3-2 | TGTGCCAGCAGCCAAGACCGGGACAGCGTTTCTGCCAGCTTC | CASSQDRDSVSASF
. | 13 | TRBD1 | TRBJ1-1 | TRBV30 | TGTGCCTGGTGTGTTACAGGGGACACTGAAGCTTTCTTT | CAWCVTGDTEAFF
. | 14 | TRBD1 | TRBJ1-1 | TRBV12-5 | TGTGCTAGTGGTGACGGGACAGCGAACACTGAAGCTTTCTTT | CASGDGTANTEAFF
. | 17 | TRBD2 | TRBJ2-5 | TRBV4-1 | TGCGCCAGCAGCTTAGACCCCTTAGCGGGGGGGCGGGAGACCCAGTACTTC | CASSLDPLAGGRETQYF
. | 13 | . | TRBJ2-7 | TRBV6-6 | TGTGCCAGCAGTTACGATGGGTGGGACGAGCAGTACTTC | CASSYDGWDEQYF
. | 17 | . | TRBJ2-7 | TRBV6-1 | TGTGCCAGCAGTGAAGCGAGGGTAAGGCAGGGGTCCCACGAGCAGTACTTC | CASSEARVRQGSHEQYF
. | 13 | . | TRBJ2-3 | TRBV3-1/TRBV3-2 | TGTGCCAGCAGCCAGAGGGGCCCAGATACGCAGTATTTT | CASSQRGPDTQYF
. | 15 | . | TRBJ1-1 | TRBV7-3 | TGTGCCAGCAGCTTAACAGGTCAGGGGCAAGTTGAAGCTTTCTTT | CASSLTGQGQVEAFF
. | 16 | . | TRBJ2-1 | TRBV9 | TGTGCCAGCAGCGAGGCACGGGGGGCCAGCTCCGGTGAGCAGTTCTTC | CASSEARGASSGEQFF